Presented here are 9 T cell receptor beta chains from one specimen sequenced in a study of T-cell memory formation after mild COVID-19. From the 5' RACE reads, TCRdb called clonotypes with MiXCR, one entry per CDR3 protein. Of over 150,000 distinct CDR3 sequences in the sample, about 20% were seen once. Input material: PBMCs or a T cell subset sorted from them (not recorded which). The receptors originated from an adult woman who had mild COVID-19 (a few samples of this study predate the infection). Cell type and time point are not known.

This clonotype was counted between two and nine times. CDR3 in DNA: TGTGCCAGCAGCTTAACAGGCCAGGGCCCAGGAACTGAAGCTTTCTTT. Its translation: CASSLTGQGPGTEAFF. The rearrangement joins TRBV7-3 to TRBJ1-1, with a possible D match to TRBD1 (5 bases). V was clipped by 0 bases and J by 5 bases, with 16 bases between them. CDR1 and CDR2 (germline): SGHTA, FQGTGA. The CDR3 sequence is 16 residues long.

J is TRBJ2-3 and V is TRBV5-1, with 11 bases aligning to TRBD1. CDR3 length: 16 amino acids. V was clipped by 4 bases and J by 0 bases; unmatched bases: 4. The germline V gene encodes CDR1 SGHRS and CDR2 YFSETQ. The CDR3 nucleotides are TGCGCCAGCAGCGCGGGGACAGGGGGTAGCACAGATACGCAGTATTTT. Residues: CASSAGTGGSTDTQYF.

This clonotype was picked up a small number of times. The chain combines TRBV12-3 or TRBV12-4 with TRBJ1-1; 8 nucleotides align to TRBD1. V shed 3 bases, J shed 1 base, and the junction held 4 bases outside the gene matches. This CDR3 has 15 residues. The CDR3 is CASSFPGTGNTEAFF. Written as DNA, the CDR3 is TGTGCCAGCAGTTTTCCCGGGACAGGGAACACTGAAGCTTTCTTT.

This clonotype was counted only a few times. This sequence joins TRBV9 and TRBJ1-1, with D possibly matching TRBD1 (5 bases). V lost 3 bases to trimming and J lost 0 bases, with 9 bases between them. The CDR3 sequence is 14 residues long. CDR1 is SGDLS, CDR2 YYNGEE, per germline. In nucleotides, the CDR3 is TGTGCCAGCAGCGGGGGGGGACTGAACACTGAAGCTTTCTTT. Translated, it gives CASSGGGLNTEAFF.

Only a few counts were recorded for this clonotype. The chain combines TRBV29-1 with TRBJ2-3; 7 bases align to TRBD2. The V gene end was trimmed by 5 bases and the J gene end by 7 bases; junction bases not matched to a gene: 12. The CDR3 runs 14 residues. Germline CDR1 and CDR2: SQVTM and ANQGSEA. DNA of the CDR3: TGCAGCGTTCTTTATGCGGGAGACCAAAATACGCAGTATTTT. Protein sequence: CSVLYAGDQNTQYF.

This clonotype was counted a few times. This chain connects TRBV4-2 to TRBJ1-5; TRBD1 aligns across 8 bases. The CDR3 covers 15 residues. J lost 7 bases, V lost 2 bases, and 7 bases had no gene match. Germline V gene lookup returns CDR1 LGHNA and CDR2 YNFKEQ. CDR3 nucleotides: TGTGCCAGCAGCCAAACTGACAGGGGAAGACAGCCCCAGCATTTT. Its protein product is CASSQTDRGRQPQHF.

This chain links TRBV7-6 with TRBJ2-3; 16 bases align to TRBD2. The CDR3 consists of 18 residues. V dropped 5 bases and J dropped 6; count of bases not matched to a gene: 11. Germline V lookup: CDR1 SGHVS, CDR2 FNYEAQ. CDR3 protein: CASSAQPGLAGGADTQYF. The CDR3 DNA follows: TGTGCCAGCAGCGCCCAGCCGGGACTAGCGGGGGGGGCGGATACGCAGTATTTT.

This sequence joins TRBV30 and TRBJ2-3, with 11 bases identical to TRBD2. CDR1 is GTSNPN, CDR2 SVGIG, per germline (reference sequence). The ends lost 5 bases at V and 1 base at J; junction bases unmatched: 2. The CDR3 is made up of 14 amino acids. CDR3 amino acids: CAWEGLAGTDTQYF. CDR3 coding DNA: TGTGCCTGGGAGGGACTAGCGGGCACAGATACGCAGTATTTT.

V gene TRBV14 combines with J gene TRBJ2-5; perhaps TRBD1 as D (6 bases). The CDR3 contains 18 residues. V was pared by 0 bases and J by 0 bases, with 17 bases between. Germline V CDR1 and CDR2: SGHDN, FVKESK. CDR3 DNA sequence: TGTGCCAGCAGCCAAGAAGTTTTGGCAGGGGAGTACCAAGAGACCCAGTACTTC. Translation gives CASSQEVLAGEYQETQYF.